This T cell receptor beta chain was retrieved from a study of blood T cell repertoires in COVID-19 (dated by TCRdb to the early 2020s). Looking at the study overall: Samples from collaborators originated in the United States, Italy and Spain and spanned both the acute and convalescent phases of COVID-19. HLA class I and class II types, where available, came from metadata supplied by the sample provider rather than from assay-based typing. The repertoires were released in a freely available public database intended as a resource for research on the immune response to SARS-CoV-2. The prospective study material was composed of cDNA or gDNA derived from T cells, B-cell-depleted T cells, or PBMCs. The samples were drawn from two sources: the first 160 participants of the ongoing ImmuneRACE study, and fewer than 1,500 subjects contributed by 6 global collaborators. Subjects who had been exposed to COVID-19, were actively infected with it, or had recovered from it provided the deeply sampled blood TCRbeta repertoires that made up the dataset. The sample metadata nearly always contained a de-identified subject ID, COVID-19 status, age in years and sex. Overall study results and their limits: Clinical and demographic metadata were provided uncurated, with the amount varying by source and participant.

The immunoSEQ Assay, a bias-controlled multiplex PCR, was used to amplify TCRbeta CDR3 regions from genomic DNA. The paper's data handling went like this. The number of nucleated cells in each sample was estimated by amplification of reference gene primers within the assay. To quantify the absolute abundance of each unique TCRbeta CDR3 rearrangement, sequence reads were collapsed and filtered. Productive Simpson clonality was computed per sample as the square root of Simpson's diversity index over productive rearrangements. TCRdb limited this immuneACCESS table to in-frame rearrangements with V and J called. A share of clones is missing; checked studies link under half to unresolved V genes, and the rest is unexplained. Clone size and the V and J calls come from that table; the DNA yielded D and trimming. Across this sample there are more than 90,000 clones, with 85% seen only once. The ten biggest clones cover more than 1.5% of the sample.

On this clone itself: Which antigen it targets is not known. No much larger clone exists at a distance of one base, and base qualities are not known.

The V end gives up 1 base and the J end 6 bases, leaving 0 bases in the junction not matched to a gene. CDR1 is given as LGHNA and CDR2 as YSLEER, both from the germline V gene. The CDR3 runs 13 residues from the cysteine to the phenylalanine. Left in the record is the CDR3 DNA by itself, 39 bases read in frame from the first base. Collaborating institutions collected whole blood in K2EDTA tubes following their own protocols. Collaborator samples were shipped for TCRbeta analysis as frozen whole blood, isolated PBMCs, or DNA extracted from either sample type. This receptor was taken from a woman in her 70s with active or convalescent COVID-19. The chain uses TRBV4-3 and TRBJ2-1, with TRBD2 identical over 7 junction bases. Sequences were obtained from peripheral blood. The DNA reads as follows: TGCGCCAGCAGCCAAGGACTAGCCAATGAGCAGTTCTTC. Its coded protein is CASSQGLANEQFF.